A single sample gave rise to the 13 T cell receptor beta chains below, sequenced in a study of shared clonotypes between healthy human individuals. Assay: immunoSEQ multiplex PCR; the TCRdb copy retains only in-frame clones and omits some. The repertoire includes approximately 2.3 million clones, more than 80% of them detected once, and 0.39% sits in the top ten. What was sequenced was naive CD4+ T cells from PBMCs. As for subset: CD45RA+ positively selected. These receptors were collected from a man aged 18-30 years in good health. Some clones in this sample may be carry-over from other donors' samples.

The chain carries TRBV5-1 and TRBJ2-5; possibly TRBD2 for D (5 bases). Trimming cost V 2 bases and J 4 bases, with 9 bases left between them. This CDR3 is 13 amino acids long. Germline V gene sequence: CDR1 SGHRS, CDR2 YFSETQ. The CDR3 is CASSLDSVETQYF. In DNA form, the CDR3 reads TGCGCCAGCAGCTTAGATAGCGTAGAGACCCAGTACTTC. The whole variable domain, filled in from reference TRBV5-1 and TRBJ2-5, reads KAGVTQTPRYLIKTRGQQVTLSCSPISGHRSVSWYQQTPGQGLQFLFEYFSETQRNKGNFPGRFSGRQFSNSRSEMNVSTLELGDSALYLCASSLDSVETQYFGPGTRLLVL.

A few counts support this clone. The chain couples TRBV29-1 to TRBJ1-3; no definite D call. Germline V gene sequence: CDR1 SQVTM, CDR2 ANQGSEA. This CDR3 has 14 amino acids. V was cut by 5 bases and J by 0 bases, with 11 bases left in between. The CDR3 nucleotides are TGCAGCGTTCTTGACAACACCTCTGGAAACACCATATATTTT. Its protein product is CSVLDNTSGNTIYF. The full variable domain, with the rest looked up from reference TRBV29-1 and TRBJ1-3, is SAVISQKPSRDICQRGTSLTIQCQVDSQVTMMFWYRQQPGQSLTLIATANQGSEATYESGFVIDKFPISRPNLTFSTLTVSNMSPEDSSIYLCSVLDNTSGNTIYFGEGSWLTVV.

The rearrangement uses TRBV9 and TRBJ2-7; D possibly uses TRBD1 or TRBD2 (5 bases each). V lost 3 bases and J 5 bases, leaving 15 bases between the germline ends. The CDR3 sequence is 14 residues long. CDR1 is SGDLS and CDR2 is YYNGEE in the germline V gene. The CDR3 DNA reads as TGTGCCAGCAGCGCACCAGGGAGTTGGAACGAGCAGTACTTC. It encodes CASSAPGSWNEQYF. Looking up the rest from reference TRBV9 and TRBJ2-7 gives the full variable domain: DSGVTQTPKHLITATGQRVTLRCSPRSGDLSVYWYQQSLDQGLQFLIQYYNGEERAKGNILERFSAQQFPDLHSELNLSSLELGDSALYFCASSAPGSWNEQYFGPGTRLTVT.

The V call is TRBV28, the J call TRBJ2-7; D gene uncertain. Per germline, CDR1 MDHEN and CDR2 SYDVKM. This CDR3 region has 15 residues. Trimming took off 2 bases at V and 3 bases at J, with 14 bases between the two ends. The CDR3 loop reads CASSLVQPGVYEQYF. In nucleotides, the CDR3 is TGTGCCAGCAGTTTAGTCCAACCTGGGGTCTACGAGCAGTACTTC.

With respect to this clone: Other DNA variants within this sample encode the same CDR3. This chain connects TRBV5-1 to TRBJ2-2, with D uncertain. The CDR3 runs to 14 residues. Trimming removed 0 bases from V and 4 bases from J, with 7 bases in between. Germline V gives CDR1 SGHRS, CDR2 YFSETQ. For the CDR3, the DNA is TGCGCCAGCAGCTTGGCTGGAGCCACCGGGGAGCTGTTTTTT. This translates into CASSLAGATGELFF.

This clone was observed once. The CDR3, as DNA: TGCGCCAGCAGCTTGCAGGGGGACAGGACTAGCGGGAGGCCCCAGTTTTCCTACGAGCAGTACTTC. Residues: CASSLQGDRTSGRPQFSYEQYF. The rearrangement uses TRBV5-1 and TRBJ2-7; TRBD2 aligns across 14 bases. This CDR3 region has 22 residues. The V gene's germline CDR1 is SGHRS and CDR2 YFSETQ. V shed 1 base, J shed 1 base, and the junction held 19 bases outside the gene matches.

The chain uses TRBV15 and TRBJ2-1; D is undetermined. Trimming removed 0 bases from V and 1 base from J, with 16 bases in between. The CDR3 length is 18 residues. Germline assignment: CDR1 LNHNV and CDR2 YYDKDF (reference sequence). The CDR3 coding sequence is TGTGCCACCAGCAGAGATAGAAATGCGGTTGGGTCCTACAATGAGCAGTTCTTC. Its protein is CATSRDRNAVGSYNEQFF.

The CDR3 bases are TGTGCCAGTAGTATATCCGTAAACTATGGCTACACCTTC. Its protein product is CASSISVNYGYTF. The chain joins TRBV19 to TRBJ1-2; D ambiguous. With 2 bases removed from V and 2 bases from J, the gap between germline ends came to 6 bases. Germline loops: CDR1 LNHDA, CDR2 SQIVND (reference sequence). This CDR3 region has 13 residues. The whole variable domain, filled in from reference TRBV19 and TRBJ1-2, reads DGGITQSPKYLFRKEGQNVTLSCEQNLNHDAMYWYRQDPGQGLRLIYYSQIVNDFQKGDIAEGYSVSREKKESFPLTVTSAQKNPTAFYLCASSISVNYGYTFGSGTRLTVV.

The CDR3 DNA sequence: TGTGCCAGCTCACCCGGGACCGAGGAAGGCTACACCTTC. Translated, it gives CASSPGTEEGYTF. The chain uses TRBV18 and TRBJ1-2, with TRBD1 as a possible D gene (5 bases). Trimming took 3 bases from V and 8 from J, leaving 13 bases between them. Germline lookup yields CDR1 KGHSH and CDR2 LQKENI. This CDR3 contains 13 residues.

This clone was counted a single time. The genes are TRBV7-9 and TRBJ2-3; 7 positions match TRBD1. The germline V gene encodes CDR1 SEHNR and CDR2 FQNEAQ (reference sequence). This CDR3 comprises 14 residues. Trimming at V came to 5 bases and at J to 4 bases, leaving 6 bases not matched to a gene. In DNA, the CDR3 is TGTGCCAGCAGCCCGGGACAGCGCCCAGATACGCAGTATTTT. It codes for CASSPGQRPDTQYF.

The CDR3 spells CASSYSPGQGYEKLFF. The CDR3 DNA reads as TGTGCCAGCAGTTACTCGCCGGGACAGGGGTACGAAAAACTGTTTTTT. The chain carries TRBV6-5 and TRBJ1-4; 10 bases fit TRBD1. The V and J ends lost 0 bases and 8 bases, in that order; junction bases with no gene match: 6. This CDR3 spans 16 amino acids. CDR1 is MNHEY, CDR2 SVGAGI, per germline.

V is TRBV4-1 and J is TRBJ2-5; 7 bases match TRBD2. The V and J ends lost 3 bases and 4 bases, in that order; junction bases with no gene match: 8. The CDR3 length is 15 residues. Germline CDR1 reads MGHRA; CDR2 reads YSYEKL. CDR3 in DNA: TGCGCCAGCAGCCACCGCGCGGCGGGGGTAGAGACCCAGTACTTC. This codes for CASSHRAAGVETQYF.

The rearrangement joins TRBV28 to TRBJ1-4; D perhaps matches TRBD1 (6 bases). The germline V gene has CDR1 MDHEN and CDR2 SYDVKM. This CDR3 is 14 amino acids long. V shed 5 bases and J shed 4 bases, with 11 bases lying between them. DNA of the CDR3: TGTGCCAGCAGTCGGACAGAAAATAATGAAAAACTGTTTTTT. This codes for CASSRTENNEKLFF.